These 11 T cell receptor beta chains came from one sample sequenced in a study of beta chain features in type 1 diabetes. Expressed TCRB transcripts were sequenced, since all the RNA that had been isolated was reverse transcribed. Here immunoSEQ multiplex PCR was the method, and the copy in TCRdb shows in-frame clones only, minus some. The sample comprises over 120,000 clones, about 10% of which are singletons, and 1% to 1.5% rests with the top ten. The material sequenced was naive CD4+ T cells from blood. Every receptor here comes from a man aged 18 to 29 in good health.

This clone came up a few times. CDR3 sequence: CASSLGTSGNNEQFF. CDR3 nucleotides: TGTGCCAGCAGCTTAGGGACTAGCGGTAACAATGAGCAGTTCTTC. J is TRBJ2-1 and V is TRBV7-2; 10 positions agree with TRBD2. The germline V gene encodes CDR1 SGHTA and CDR2 FQGNSA. J gave up 5 bases and V 1 base, and 2 bases lay outside the gene matches. This CDR3 is built from 15 residues.

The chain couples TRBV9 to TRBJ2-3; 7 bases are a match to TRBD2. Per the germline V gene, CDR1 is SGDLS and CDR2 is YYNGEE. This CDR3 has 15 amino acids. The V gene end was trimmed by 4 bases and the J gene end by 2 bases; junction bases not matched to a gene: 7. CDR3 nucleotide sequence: TGTGCCAGCAGCCCGGGGGGACTATCCACAGATACGCAGTATTTT. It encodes CASSPGGLSTDTQYF.

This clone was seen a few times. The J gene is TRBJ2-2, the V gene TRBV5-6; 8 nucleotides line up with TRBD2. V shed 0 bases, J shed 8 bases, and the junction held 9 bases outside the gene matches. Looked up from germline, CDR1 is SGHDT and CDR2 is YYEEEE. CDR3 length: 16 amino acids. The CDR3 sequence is CASSLDGGGIVGELFF. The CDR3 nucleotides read TGTGCCAGCAGCTTGGATGGCGGGGGGATCGTTGGGGAGCTGTTTTTT.

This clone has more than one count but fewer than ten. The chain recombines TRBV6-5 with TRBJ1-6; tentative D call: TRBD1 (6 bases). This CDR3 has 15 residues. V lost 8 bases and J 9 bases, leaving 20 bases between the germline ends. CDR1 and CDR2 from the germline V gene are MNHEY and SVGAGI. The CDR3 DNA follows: TGTGCCAGCCGAACCTTTACGGGACACTCTTCACCCCTCCACTTT. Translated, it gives CASRTFTGHSSPLHF.

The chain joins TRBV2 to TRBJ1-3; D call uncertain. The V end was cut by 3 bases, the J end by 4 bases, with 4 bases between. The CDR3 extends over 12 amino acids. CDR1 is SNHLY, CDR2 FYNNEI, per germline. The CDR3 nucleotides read TGTGCCAGCAGTGACCTCGGAAACACCATATATTTT. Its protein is CASSDLGNTIYF.

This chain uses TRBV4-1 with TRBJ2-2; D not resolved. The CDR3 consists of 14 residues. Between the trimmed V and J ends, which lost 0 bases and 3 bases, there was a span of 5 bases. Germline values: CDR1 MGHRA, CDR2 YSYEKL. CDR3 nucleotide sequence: TGCGCCAGCAGCCAAGATTCAGACACCGGGGAGCTGTTTTTT. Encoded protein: CASSQDSDTGELFF.

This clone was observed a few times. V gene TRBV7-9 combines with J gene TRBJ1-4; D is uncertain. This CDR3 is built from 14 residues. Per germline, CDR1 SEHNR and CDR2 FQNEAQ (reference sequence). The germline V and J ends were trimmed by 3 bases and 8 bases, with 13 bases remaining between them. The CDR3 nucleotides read TGTGCCAGCAGCTTGGGTCAGTCAGGCGAAAAACTGTTTTTT. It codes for CASSLGQSGEKLFF.

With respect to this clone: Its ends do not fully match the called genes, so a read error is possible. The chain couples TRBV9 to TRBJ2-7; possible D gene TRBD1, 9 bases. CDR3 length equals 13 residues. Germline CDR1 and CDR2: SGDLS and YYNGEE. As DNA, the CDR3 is TGTGCCAGCAGCTCGGGAGGGACAGGGCCGATAGGCTTC. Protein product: CASSSGGTGPIGF. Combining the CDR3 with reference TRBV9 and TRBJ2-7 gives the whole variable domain DSGVTQTPKHLITATGQRVTLRCSPRSGDLSVYWYQQSLDQGLQFLIQYYNGEERAKGNILERFSAQQFPDLHSELNLSSLELGDSALYFCASSSGGTGPIGFGPGTRLTVT.

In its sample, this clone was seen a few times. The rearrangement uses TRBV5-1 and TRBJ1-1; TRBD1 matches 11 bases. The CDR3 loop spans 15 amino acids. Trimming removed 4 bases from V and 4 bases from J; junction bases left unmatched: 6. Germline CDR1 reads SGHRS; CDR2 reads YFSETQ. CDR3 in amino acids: CASSPRDRGSTEAFF. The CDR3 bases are TGCGCCAGCAGCCCCCGGGACAGGGGGAGCACTGAAGCTTTCTTT.

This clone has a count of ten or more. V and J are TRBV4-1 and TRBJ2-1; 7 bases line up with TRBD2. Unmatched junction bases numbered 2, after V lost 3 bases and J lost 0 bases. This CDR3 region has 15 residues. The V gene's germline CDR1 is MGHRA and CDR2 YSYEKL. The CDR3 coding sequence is TGCGCCAGCAGCCAGGGGGGGAGCTCCTACAATGAGCAGTTCTTC. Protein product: CASSQGGSSYNEQFF.

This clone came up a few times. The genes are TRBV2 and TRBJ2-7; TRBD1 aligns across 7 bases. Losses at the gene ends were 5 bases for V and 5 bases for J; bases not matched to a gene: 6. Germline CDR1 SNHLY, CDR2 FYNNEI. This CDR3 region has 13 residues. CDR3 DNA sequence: TGTGCCAGCAGTATCACAGGGGCGAACGAGCAGTACTTC. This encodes CASSITGANEQYF.